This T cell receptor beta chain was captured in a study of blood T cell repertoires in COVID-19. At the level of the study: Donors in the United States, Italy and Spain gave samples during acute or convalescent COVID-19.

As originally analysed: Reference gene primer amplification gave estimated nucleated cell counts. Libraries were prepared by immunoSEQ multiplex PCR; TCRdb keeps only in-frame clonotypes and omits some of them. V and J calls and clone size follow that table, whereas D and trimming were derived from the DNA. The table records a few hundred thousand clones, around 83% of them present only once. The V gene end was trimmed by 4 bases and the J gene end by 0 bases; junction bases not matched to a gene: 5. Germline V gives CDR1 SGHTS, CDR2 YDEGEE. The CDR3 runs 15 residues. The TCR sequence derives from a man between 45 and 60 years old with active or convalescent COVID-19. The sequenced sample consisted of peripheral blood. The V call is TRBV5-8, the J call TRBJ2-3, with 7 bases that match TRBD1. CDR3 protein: CASSPGTESTDTQYF. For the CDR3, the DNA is TGTGCCAGCAGCCCTGGGACAGAAAGCACAGATACGCAGTATTTT.